The clone carrying this T cell receptor (beta chain) was seen once. The antigen is undetermined. The time point here: neoterminal ileum biopsy at postoperative endoscopy, about 6 months after surgery. The V segment lost 4 bases and the J segment 7 bases; nucleotides outside the gene matches: 19. The CDR3 sequence is 19 residues long. CDR1 and CDR2 (germline): SGHVS, FNYEAQ. The data were produced by immunoSEQ multiplex PCR, yet TCRdb's version contains in-frame clones alone and is incomplete. The data hold more than 50,000 clones, with roughly nine tenths observed a single time. This record comes from a study of T cell repertoires in ileal Crohn's disease. As for the study in general: At surgery, about 36% of patients smoked, with median disease duration approximately 8 years. About half of patients got postoperative therapy: ten or so thiopurines, around 18 anti-TNF.

Study results and limitations: Compared with non-smokers, active smokers at surgery showed more clonal expansions. Endoscopy was done a median about 6.8 months after surgery.

This sequence joins TRBV7-6 and TRBJ1-5; 10 bases are shared with TRBD1. The sequence derives from an adult with Crohn's disease. The sample taken for sequencing was ileal tissue. CDR3 nucleotides: TGTGCCAGCAGCTCCCGGACGAAACGACAGGGGGCGCAGAGGCAGCCCCAGCATTTT. Its translation is CASSSRTKRQGAQRQPQHF.